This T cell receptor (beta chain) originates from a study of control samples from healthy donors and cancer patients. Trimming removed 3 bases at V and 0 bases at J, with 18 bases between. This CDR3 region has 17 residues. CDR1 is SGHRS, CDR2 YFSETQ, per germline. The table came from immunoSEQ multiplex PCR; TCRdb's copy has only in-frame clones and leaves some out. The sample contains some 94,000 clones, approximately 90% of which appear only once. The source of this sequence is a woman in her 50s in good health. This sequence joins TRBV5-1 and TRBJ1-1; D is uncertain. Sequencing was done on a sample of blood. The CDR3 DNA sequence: TGCGCCAGCAGCTCCGGCCAGTCCAATACAATGAACACTGAAGCTTTCTTT. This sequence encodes CASSSGQSNTMNTEAFF.